Listed below are T cell receptor beta chains from one sample, sequenced in a study of CD8+CD57+ T cells in acquired aplastic anemia. TCRdb reprocessed the reads with MiXCR, giving one entry per CDR3 protein. The table lists around 200,000 distinct CDR3 sequences, around 50% of them singletons, with 10% to 15% in the top ten. Sequenced: sorted CD4+, CD8+, or CD8+CD57+ T cells (not recorded which) from PBMCs. Receptor source: a human donor with aplastic anemia. CDR3s include the opening cysteine and the closing phenylalanine or tryptophan. A D gene is named only where the DNA matches it firmly. Size tells how often a clone was seen (once, few, many) or the class of an expanded clone, and some rows leave it out.

. TRBJ2-6 . TRBV20-1 TGCAGTGCGCCACGGAGTCTACCCTCTGGGGCCAACGTCCTGACTTTC CSAPRSLPSGANVLTF
TRBD2 TRBJ2-5 . TRBV7-9 TGTGCCAGCAGCGTCGGGCTAGCGGGAGTAGAGACCCAGTACTTC CASSVGLAGVETQYF
. TRBJ2-1 many TRBV2 TGTGCCAGCAGTGTAAGACCTAAGGGGTACAATGAGCAGTTCTTC CASSVRPKGYNEQFF
TRBD1 TRBJ1-6 . TRBV10-3 TGTGCCATCAGACAGGGGCGAGTTGCGGGGTCACCCCTCCACTTT CAIRQGRVAGSPLHF
TRBD1 TRBJ2-7 . TRBV11-1 TGTGCCAGCAGCCCGAGGACAGGGAAGGGTACCTACGAGCAGTACTTC CASSPRTGKGTYEQYF
TRBD2 TRBJ2-3 many TRBV2 TGTGCCAGCAGTGAAGCGGGTACGGGGGGGGCTGAGGATACGCAGTATTTT CASSEAGTGGAEDTQYF
TRBD1 TRBJ2-7 . TRBV12-3/TRBV12-4 TGTGCCAGCAGTCCCAATGGACAGGTCAATCGGTACGAGCAGTACTTC CASSPNGQVNRYEQYF
. TRBJ2-7 many TRBV7-8 TGTGCCAGCAGCTCGGGACCAGTCTCCTACGAGCAGTACTTC CASSSGPVSYEQYF
. TRBJ2-3 many TRBV7-3 TGTGCCAGCAGCTTTCGCTACTCCACAGATACGCAGTATTTT CASSFRYSTDTQYF
. TRBJ2-7 few TRBV2 TGTGCCAGCAGCAGCGCAGGAGCCCCCTACGAGCAGTACTTC CASSSAGAPYEQYF
TRBD2 TRBJ2-7 . TRBV15 TGTGCCACCAGCAGAGTTAGGGGAGGGGAAACCTACGAGCAGTACTTC CATSRVRGGETYEQYF
. TRBJ1-1 many TRBV7-9 TGTGCCAGCAGCGTGGATGTGAACACTGAAGCTTTCTTT CASSVDVNTEAFF
TRBD2 TRBJ2-7 . TRBV24-1 TGTGCCACCAGCCGGGGGGCCTACGAGCAGTACTTC CATSRGAYEQYF
TRBD2 TRBJ2-2 . TRBV10-3 TGTGCCATCAGTGAAAGTCGCGGGGGAAGTACGAACACCGGGGGGCTGTTTTTT CAISESRGGSTNTGGLFF
TRBD2 TRBJ2-1 few TRBV11-2 TGTGCCAGCAGCACCACTAGCGGGGGGTATAATGAGCAGTTCTTC CASSTTSGGYNEQFF
. TRBJ1-6 . TRBV7-3 TGCGCCAGCAGCTCCACAGGCGCGTTGGGGTCAACCCTCCACTTT CASSSTGALGSTLHF
. TRBJ2-1 . TRBV2 TGTGCCACTAAGGGGGGAGTCCATGAGCAGTTCTTC CATKGGVHEQFF
. TRBJ1-2 . TRBV2 TGTGCCAGCAGTGGTGGGTCGATGGGTATAGACTATGGCTACACCTTC CASSGGSMGIDYGYTF
. TRBJ2-7 . TRBV18 TGTGCCAGCTCACAATCGGGTGACAGTACGTACGAGCAGTACTTC CASSQSGDSTYEQYF
. TRBJ1-2 . TRBV19 TGTGCCAGTGTTACAACTTCTGGCGGTGGCTACACCTTC CASVTTSGGGYTF
. TRBJ2-1 many TRBV7-8 TGTGCCAGCAGCTTAGTTGGACTACGCAATGAGCAGTTCTTC CASSLVGLRNEQFF
TRBD1 TRBJ1-5 many TRBV12-3/TRBV12-4 TGTGCCAGCAGTTCGGGACAGGGAACGAGCAATCAGCCCCAGCATTTT CASSSGQGTSNQPQHF
TRBD1 TRBJ1-3 once TRBV6-1 TGTGCCAGCGGTGAAGCTAGGACAGGGGGCGCGTGGTCTGGAGACACCATATATTTT CASGEARTGGAWSGDTIYF
. TRBJ2-3 . TRBV25-1 TGTGCCAGCAGTGAATTAGGGGGGCTCGAAGATACGCAGTATTTT CASSELGGLEDTQYF
. TRBJ1-1 many TRBV5-4 TGTGCCAGCAGCTTCCAGGGAGGGTACACTGAAGCTTTCTTT CASSFQGGYTEAFF
TRBD1 TRBJ1-2 . TRBV9 TGTGCCAGCAGTCCCCGGGACAGGGGCGACTATGGCTACACCTTC CASSPRDRGDYGYTF